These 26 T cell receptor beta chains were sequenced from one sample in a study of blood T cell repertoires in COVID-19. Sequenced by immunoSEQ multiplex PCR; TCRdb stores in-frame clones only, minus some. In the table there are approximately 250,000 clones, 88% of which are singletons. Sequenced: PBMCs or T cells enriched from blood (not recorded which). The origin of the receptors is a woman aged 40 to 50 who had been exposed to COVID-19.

The CDR3 DNA follows: TGTGCCAGCAGAGCGACAGGGAAAGGCTCACCCCTCCACTTT. Protein: CASRATGKGSPLHF. The V call is TRBV6-5, the J call TRBJ1-6, with 7 bases matching TRBD1. CDR3 length: 14 amino acids. Trimming cost V 6 bases and J 10 bases; bases outside gene matches: 9. The germline gives CDR1 MNHEY, CDR2 SVGAGI.

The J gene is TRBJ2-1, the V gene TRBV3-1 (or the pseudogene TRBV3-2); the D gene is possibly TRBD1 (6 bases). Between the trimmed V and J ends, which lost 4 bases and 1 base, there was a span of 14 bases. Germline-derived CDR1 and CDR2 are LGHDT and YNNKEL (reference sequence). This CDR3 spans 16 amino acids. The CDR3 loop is CASSPRGGWSYNEQFF. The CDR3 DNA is TGTGCCAGCAGCCCCAGGGGCGGCTGGTCCTACAATGAGCAGTTCTTC.

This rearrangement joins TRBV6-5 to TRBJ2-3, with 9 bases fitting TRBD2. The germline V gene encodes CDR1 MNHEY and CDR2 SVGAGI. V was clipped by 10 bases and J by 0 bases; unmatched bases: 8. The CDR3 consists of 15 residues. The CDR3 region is CATWATSGSTDTQYF. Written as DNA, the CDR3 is TGTGCCACCTGGGCGACTAGCGGTAGCACAGATACGCAGTATTTT.

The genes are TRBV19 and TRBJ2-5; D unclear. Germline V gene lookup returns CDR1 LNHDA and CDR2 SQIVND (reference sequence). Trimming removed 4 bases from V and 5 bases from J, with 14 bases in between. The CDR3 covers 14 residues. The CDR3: CASSTVSAGETQYF. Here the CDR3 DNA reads TGTGCCAGTAGTACGGTCTCAGCCGGGGAGACCCAGTACTTC.

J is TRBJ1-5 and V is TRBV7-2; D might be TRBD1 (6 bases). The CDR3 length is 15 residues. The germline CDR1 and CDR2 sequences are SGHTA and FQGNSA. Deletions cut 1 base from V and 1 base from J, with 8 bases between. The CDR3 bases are TGTGCCAGCAGCTTAGTACAGGGAAGCAATCAGCCCCAGCATTTT. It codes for CASSLVQGSNQPQHF.

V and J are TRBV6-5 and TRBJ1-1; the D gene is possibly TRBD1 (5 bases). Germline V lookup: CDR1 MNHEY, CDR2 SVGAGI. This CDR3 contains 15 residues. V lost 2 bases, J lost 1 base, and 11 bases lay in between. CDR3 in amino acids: CASSYGDRKNTEAFF. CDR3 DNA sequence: TGTGCCAGCAGTTACGGCGACAGAAAGAACACTGAAGCTTTCTTT.

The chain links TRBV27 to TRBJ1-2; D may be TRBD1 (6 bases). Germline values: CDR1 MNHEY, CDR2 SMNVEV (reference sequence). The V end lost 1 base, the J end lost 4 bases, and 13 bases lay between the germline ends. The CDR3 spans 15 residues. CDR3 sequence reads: CASSLWGTGTYGYTF. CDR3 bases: TGTGCCAGCAGTTTATGGGGAACAGGGACCTATGGCTACACCTTC.

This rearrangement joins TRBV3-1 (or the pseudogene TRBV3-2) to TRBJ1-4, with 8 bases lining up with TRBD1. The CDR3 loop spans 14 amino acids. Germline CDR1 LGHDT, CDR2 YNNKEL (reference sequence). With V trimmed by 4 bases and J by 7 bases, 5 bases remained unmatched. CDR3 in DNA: TGTGCCAGCAGCCCCAGGGGGCGTGGTGAAAAACTGTTTTTT. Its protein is CASSPRGRGEKLFF.

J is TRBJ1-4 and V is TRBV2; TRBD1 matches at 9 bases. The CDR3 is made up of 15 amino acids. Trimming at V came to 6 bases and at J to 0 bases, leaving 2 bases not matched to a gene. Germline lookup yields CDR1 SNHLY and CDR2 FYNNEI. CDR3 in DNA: TGTGCCAGCAGGGACAGGGGATCAACTAATGAAAAACTGTTTTTT. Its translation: CASRDRGSTNEKLFF.

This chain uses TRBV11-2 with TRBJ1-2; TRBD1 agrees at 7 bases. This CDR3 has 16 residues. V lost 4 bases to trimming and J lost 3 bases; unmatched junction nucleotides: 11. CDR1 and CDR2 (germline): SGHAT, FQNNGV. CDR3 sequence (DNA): TGTGCCAGCAGCTCCCCCGGGACAGAGATCTACTATGGCTACACCTTC. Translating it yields CASSSPGTEIYYGYTF.

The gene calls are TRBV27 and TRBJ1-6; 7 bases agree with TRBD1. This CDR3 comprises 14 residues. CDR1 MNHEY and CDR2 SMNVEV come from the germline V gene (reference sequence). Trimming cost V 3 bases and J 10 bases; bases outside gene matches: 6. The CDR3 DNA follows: TGTGCCAGCAGTTTTCTAGGGGGCCGATCACCCCTCCACTTT. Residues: CASSFLGGRSPLHF.

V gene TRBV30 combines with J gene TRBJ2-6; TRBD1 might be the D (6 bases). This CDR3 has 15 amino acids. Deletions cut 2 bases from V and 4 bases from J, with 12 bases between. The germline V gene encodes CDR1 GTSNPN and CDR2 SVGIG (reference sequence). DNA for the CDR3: TGTGCCTGGAGTTTAACAGGGTCGGGGGCCAACGTCCTGACTTTC. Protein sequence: CAWSLTGSGANVLTF.

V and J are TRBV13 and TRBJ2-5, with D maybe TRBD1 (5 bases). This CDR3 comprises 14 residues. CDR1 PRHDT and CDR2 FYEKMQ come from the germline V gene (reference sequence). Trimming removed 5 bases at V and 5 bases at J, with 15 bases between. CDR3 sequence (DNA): TGTGCCAGCAGCGGAATGGGGCGGTTGGAGACCCAGTACTTC. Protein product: CASSGMGRLETQYF.

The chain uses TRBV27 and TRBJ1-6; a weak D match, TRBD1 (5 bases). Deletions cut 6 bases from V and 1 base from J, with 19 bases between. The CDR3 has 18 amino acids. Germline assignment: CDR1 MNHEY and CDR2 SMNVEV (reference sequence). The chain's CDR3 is CASSSPPGQKSYNSPLHF. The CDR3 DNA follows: TGTGCCAGCAGCTCCCCGCCAGGGCAGAAGTCCTATAATTCACCCCTCCACTTT.

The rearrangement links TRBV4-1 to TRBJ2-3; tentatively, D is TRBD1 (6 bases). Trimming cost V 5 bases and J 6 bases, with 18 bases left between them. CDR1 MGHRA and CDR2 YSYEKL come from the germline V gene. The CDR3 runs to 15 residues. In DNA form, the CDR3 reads TGCGCCAGCAGCAGTGTGGGACAACCTGGGGATACGCAGTATTTT. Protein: CASSSVGQPGDTQYF.

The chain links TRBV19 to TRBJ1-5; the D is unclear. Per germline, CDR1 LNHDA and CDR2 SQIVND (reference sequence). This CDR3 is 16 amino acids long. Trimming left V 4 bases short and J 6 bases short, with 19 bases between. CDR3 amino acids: CASSTRPTVTGQPQHF. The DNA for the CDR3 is TGTGCCAGTAGTACCCGACCGACTGTCACGGGTCAGCCCCAGCATTTT.

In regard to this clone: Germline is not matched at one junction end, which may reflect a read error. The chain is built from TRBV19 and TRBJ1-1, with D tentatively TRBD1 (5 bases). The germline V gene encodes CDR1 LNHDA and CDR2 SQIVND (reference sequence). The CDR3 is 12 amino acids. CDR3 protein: CASSISGATVSF. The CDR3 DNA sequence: TGTGCCAGTAGTATCAGCGGGGCCACGGTGTCCTTT.

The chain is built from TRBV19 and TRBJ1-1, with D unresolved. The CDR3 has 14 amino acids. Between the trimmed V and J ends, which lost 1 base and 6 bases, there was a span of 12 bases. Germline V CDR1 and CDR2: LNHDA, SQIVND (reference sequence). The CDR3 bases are TGTGCCAGTAGTATAGGGGTTGGAGTGGCTGAAGCTTTCTTT. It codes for CASSIGVGVAEAFF.

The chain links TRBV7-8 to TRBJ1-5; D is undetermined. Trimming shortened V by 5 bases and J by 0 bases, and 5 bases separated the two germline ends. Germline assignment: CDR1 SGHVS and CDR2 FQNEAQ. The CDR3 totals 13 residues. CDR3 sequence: CASSVNSNQPQHF. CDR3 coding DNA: TGTGCCAGCAGCGTAAATAGCAATCAGCCCCAGCATTTT.

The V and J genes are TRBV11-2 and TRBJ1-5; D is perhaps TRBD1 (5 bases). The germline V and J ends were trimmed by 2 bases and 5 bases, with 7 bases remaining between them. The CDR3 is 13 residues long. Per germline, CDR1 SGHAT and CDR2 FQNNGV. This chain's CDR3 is CASSLIRDQPQHF. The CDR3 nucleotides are TGTGCCAGCAGCTTAATCAGGGATCAGCCCCAGCATTTT. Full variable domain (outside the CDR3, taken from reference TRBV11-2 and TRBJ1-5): EAGVAQSPRYKIIEKRQSVAFWCNPISGHATLYWYQQILGQGPKLLIQFQNNGVVDDSQLPKDRFSAERLKGVDSTLKIQPAKLEDSAVYLCASSLIRDQPQHFGDGTRLSIL.

CDR3 sequence: CASSLRRARRTEAFF. CDR3 coding DNA: TGTGCCAGCAGCCTCCGGAGGGCACGACGCACTGAAGCTTTCTTT. The chain recombines TRBV7-2 with TRBJ1-1; unclear D gene. This CDR3 is built from 15 residues. Trimming took off 5 bases at V and 4 bases at J, with 17 bases between the two ends. CDR1 SGHTA and CDR2 FQGNSA come from the germline V gene.

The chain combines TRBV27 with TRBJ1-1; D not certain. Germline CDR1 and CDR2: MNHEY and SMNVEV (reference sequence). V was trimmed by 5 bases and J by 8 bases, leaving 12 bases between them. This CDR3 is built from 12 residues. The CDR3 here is CASSPRTGEAFF. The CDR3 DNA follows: TGTGCCAGCAGTCCACGGACGGGAGAAGCTTTCTTT.

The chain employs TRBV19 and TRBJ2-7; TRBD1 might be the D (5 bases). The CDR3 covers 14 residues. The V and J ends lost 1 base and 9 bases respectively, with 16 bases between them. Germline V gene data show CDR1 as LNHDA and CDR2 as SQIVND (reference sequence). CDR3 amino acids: CASSIVYAGHGQYF. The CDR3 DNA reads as TGTGCCAGTAGTATAGTCTATGCTGGACATGGGCAGTACTTC.

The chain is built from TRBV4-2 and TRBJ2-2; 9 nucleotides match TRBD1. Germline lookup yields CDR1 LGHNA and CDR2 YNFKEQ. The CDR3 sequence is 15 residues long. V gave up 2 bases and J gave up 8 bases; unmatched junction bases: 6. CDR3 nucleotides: TGTGCCAGCAGCCAACCCGGACAGGGGTCAGGGGAGCTGTTTTTT. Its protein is CASSQPGQGSGELFF.

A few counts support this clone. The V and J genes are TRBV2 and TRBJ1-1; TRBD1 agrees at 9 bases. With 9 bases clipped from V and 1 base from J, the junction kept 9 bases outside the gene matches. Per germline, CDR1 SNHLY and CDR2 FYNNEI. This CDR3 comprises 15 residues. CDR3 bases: TGTGCCAGTAGGACAGGGGCAATTAGGAACACTGAAGCTTTCTTT. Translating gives CASRTGAIRNTEAFF. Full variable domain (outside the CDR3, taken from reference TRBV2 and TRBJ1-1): EPEVTQTPSHQVTQMGQEVILRCVPISNHLYFYWYRQILGQKVEFLVSFYNNEISEKSEIFDDQFSVERPDGSNFTLKIRSTKLEDSAMYFCASRTGAIRNTEAFFGQGTRLTVV.

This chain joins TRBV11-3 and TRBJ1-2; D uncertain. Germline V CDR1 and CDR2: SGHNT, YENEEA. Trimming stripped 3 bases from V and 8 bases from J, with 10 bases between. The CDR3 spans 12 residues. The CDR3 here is CASSFSGEGYTF. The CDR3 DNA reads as TGTGCCAGCAGCTTCAGCGGGGAAGGCTACACCTTC.